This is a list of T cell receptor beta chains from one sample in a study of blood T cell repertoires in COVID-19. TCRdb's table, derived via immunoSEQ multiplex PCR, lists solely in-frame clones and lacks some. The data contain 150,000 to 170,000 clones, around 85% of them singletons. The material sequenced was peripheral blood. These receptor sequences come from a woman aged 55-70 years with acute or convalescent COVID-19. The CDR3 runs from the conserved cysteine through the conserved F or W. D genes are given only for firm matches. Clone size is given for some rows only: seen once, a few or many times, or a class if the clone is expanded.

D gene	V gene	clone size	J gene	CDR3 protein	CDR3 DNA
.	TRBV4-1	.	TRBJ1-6	CASSHGTADNSPLHF	TGCGCCAGCAGCCACGGGACTGCCGATAATTCACCCCTCCACTTT
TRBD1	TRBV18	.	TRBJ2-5	CASSRSGQQETQYF	TGTGCCAGCTCACGATCGGGACAGCAAGAGACCCAGTACTTC
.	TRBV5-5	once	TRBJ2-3	CASSLDSGSDTQYF	TGTGCCAGCAGCTTGGATTCCGGGTCGGATACGCAGTATTTT
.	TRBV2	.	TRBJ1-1	CASSEREAFF	TGTGCCAGCAGTGAGAGAGAAGCTTTCTTT
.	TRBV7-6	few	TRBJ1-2	CASSPYGQSNYGYTF	TGTGCCAGCAGCCCTTATGGACAGTCTAACTATGGCTACACCTTC
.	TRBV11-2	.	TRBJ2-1	CASSLSLAGLDSYNEQFF	TGTGCCAGCAGCTTAAGCCTTGCAGGTCTTGACTCCTACAATGAGCAGTTCTTC
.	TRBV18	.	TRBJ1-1	CASSPNPQGNTEAFF	TGTGCCAGCTCACCGAACCCACAGGGGAACACTGAAGCTTTCTTT
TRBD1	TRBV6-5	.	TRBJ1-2	CASKPDRGAFGYTF	TGTGCCAGCAAACCTGACAGGGGGGCGTTTGGCTACACCTTC
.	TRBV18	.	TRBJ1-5	CASSRGDVNQPQHF	TGTGCCAGCTCCCGGGGGGACGTAAATCAGCCCCAGCATTTT
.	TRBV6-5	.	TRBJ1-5	CASNPGQSLGQPQHF	TGTGCCAGCAACCCAGGACAGTCACTCGGTCAGCCCCAGCATTTT
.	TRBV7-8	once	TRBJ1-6	CASSPRGGNSPLHF	TGTGCCAGCAGCCCTAGGGGAGGCAATTCACCCCTCCACTTT
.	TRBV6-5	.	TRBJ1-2	CASSSRTGGYTF	TGTGCCAGCAGTTCGCGAACAGGCGGCTACACCTTC
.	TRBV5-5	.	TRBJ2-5	CASSLAAGAFQETQYF	TGTGCCAGCAGCTTGGCGGCAGGGGCATTCCAAGAGACCCAGTACTTC
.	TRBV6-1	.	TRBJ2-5	CASSELAGWRETQYF	TGTGCCAGCAGTGAACTAGCCGGGTGGCGAGAGACCCAGTACTTC
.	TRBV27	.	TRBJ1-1	CASSPRALLNTEAFF	TGTGCCAGCAGCCCCCGCGCTTTACTGAACACTGAAGCTTTCTTT
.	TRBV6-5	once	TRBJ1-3	CASRVDRFSGNTIYF	TGTGCCAGCAGGGTAGACAGATTCTCTGGAAACACCATATATTTT